Listed below are T cell receptor beta chains from one sample, sequenced in a study of breast tumors, draining lymph nodes, adjacent tissues. TCRdb re-called the multiplex PCR reads with MiXCR, one entry per CDR3 protein. The sample holds about 140,000 distinct CDR3 sequences; over 25% are singletons and the top ten take about 2.5%. Material for sequencing was axillary lymph node tissue. These receptors were collected from a female donor with breast cancer. Some clones in this sample may be carry-over from other donors' samples. The CDR3 runs from the conserved cysteine through the conserved F or W. A D gene is named only where the DNA matches it firmly. Some rows have no size entry. The others give once, few or many, or a class for an expanded clone.

clone size	J gene	V gene	D gene	CDR3 protein	CDR3 DNA
NA	TRBJ1-1	TRBV7-9	NA	CASSLGSLNTEAFF	TGTGCCAGCAGCTTAGGGAGCCTGAACACTGAAGCTTTCTTT
many	TRBJ2-3	TRBV4-1	TRBD1	CASSRGQGTDTQYF	TGCGCCAGCAGCCGCGGACAGGGTACGGATACGCAGTATTTT
many	TRBJ2-5	TRBV20-1	NA	CSARIPRGDRGTQYF	TGCAGTGCTAGAATCCCAAGAGGGGATAGGGGGACCCAGTACTTC
NA	TRBJ2-7	TRBV6-6	NA	CASTGLASRYEQYF	TGTGCCAGCACCGGGTTGGCTAGTCGCTACGAGCAGTACTTC
NA	TRBJ2-3	TRBV27	TRBD2	CASTPLAGAADTQYF	TGTGCCAGCACCCCCTTAGCGGGGGCGGCAGATACGCAGTATTTT
many	TRBJ2-3	TRBV2	NA	CASSLARDTQYF	TGTGCCAGCAGTTTAGCCCGAGATACGCAGTATTTT
few	TRBJ1-1	TRBV5-1	TRBD1	CASSLLRGPNTEAFF	TGCGCCAGCAGCTTGCTCAGGGGGCCTAACACTGAAGCTTTCTTT
many	TRBJ2-2	TRBV7-3	NA	CASSATRGELFF	TGTGCCAGCAGCGCAACGCGCGGGGAGCTGTTTTTT
many	TRBJ1-5	TRBV30	NA	CAWSLNQGRQPQHF	TGTGCCTGGAGTCTCAACCAGGGACGGCAGCCCCAGCATTTT
many	TRBJ2-3	TRBV7-9	TRBD2	CASSLSSGLAGGTDTQYF	TGTGCCAGCAGCTTATCGAGCGGACTAGCGGGGGGCACAGATACGCAGTATTTT
once	TRBJ2-6	TRBV3-1	TRBD1	CASSQGQGALGANVLTF	TGTGCCAGCAGCCAAGGACAGGGGGCGCTTGGGGCCAACGTCCTGACTTTC
NA	TRBJ2-6	TRBV5-1	NA	CASQSGPTHSGANVLTF	TGCGCCAGTCAGTCGGGACCGACTCACTCCGGGGCCAACGTCCTGACTTTC
many	TRBJ2-7	TRBV6-2/TRBV6-3	NA	CASSYSSYEQYF	TGTGCCAGCAGTTATAGCTCCTACGAGCAGTACTTC
NA	TRBJ2-7	TRBV15	NA	CATSRDGDYEQYF	TGTGCCACCAGCAGAGATGGGGACTACGAGCAGTACTTC
many	TRBJ1-2	TRBV24-1	NA	CATSDSNGVYGYTF	TGTGCCACCAGTGATAGCAACGGCGTCTATGGCTACACCTTC
NA	TRBJ2-6	TRBV7-9	NA	CASSRIGGVSGANVLTF	TGTGCCAGCAGTCGGATAGGGGGGGTCTCTGGAGCCAACGTCCTGACTTTC
NA	TRBJ2-5	TRBV6-6	NA	CASSQLRQNYGYTFGSGTQYF	NA
many	TRBJ1-2	TRBV24-1	NA	CATSTGFQGYTF	TGTGCCACCAGCACAGGGTTTCAGGGCTACACCTTC
many	TRBJ1-2	TRBV3-1	NA	CASSQDLVAGAPYGYTF	TGTGCCAGCAGCCAAGATCTAGTGGCAGGGGCGCCCTATGGCTACACCTTC
NA	TRBJ1-1	TRBV2	NA	CASSGRFRGTEAFF	TGTGCCAGCAGTGGGCGGTTCAGGGGCACTGAAGCTTTCTTT
many	TRBJ1-2	TRBV6-5	NA	CASRPNQWYGYGYTF	TGTGCCAGCAGACCGAATCAATGGTACGGCTATGGCTACACCTTC
many	TRBJ1-5	TRBV19	NA	CASSLWADNQPQHF	TGTGCCAGTAGTCTTTGGGCGGACAATCAGCCCCAGCATTTT
many	TRBJ1-2	TRBV5-1	TRBD1	CASRRPGTGVDGYTF	TGCGCCAGCAGAAGACCCGGGACAGGGGTCGATGGCTACACCTTC
many	TRBJ1-2	TRBV12-3/TRBV12-4	NA	CASTLLGGSYGYTF	TGTGCCAGCACCCTTTTGGGGGGATCCTATGGCTACACCTTC
many	TRBJ2-1	TRBV20-1	TRBD2	CSARPTSGPMNEQFF	TGCAGTGCTAGACCGACTAGCGGACCGATGAATGAGCAGTTCTTC
many	TRBJ2-3	TRBV24-1	NA	CATSDLTKGLTTDTQYF	TGTGCCACCAGTGATTTGACGAAGGGACTCACCACAGATACGCAGTATTTT
many	TRBJ2-3	TRBV5-1	NA	CASATGRQSTDTQYF	TGCGCCAGCGCGACAGGGAGGCAATCTACAGATACGCAGTATTTT
many	TRBJ2-1	TRBV7-3	NA	CASSLTGNFEQFF	TGTGCCAGCAGCTTGACAGGTAATTTTGAGCAGTTCTTC
NA	TRBJ2-2	TRBV5-1	NA	CASMRGVGAGELFF	TGCGCCAGCATGAGGGGTGTTGGCGCCGGGGAGCTGTTTTTT
many	TRBJ2-2	TRBV28	NA	CASSIGAHTGELFF	TGTGCCAGCAGTATCGGGGCGCACACCGGGGAGCTGTTTTTT
many	TRBJ1-6	TRBV12-3/TRBV12-4	NA	CASSSTGGSPLHF	TGTGCCAGCAGTTCCACCGGCGGTTCACCCCTCCACTTT
many	TRBJ2-5	TRBV19	TRBD2	CASKRRGGWKTQYF	TGTGCCAGTAAAAGGCGGGGGGGCTGGAAGACCCAGTACTTC
many	TRBJ2-7	TRBV3-1	NA	CASSPGPEGKEQYF	TGTGCCAGCAGCCCCGGGCCGGAAGGAAAGGAGCAGTACTTC
many	TRBJ1-2	TRBV28	NA	CASSFLTANYGYTF	TGTGCCAGCAGTTTTCTAACAGCAAACTATGGCTACACCTTC
many	TRBJ2-5	TRBV20-1	NA	CSAFSAETQSF	TGCAGTGCCTTTTCCGCAGAGACCCAGTCCTTC
few	TRBJ1-1	TRBV2	NA	CASTIRTGTEAFF	TGTGCCAGCACTATAAGGACGGGCACTGAAGCTTTCTTT